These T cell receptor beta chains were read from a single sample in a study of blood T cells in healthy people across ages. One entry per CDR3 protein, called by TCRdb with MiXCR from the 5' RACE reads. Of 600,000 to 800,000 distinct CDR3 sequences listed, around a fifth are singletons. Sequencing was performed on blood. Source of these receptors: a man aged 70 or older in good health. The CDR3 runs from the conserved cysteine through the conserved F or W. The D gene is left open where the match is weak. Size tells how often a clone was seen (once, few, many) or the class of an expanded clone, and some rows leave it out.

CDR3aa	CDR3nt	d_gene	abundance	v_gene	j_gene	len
CSASRLAELQETQYF	TGCAGTGCTAGTCGACTAGCGGAGCTCCAAGAGACCCAGTACTTC	TRBD2	-	TRBV20-1	TRBJ2-5	15
CASSAGLTHNEQFF	TGTGCCAGTAGTGCGGGACTTACACACAATGAGCAGTTCTTC	-	-	TRBV19	TRBJ2-1	14
CASSQADQETQYF	TGTGCCAGCAGTCAAGCGGACCAAGAGACCCAGTACTTC	-	many	TRBV28	TRBJ2-5	13
CASSLGLGRETQYF	TGTGCCAGCAGCCTCGGACTAGGGCGAGAGACCCAGTACTTC	TRBD2	-	TRBV3-1	TRBJ2-5	14
CASSLEDSYTEAFF	TGCGCCAGCAGCTTGGAGGACAGCTACACTGAAGCTTTCTTT	-	-	TRBV5-1	TRBJ1-1	14
CAGSQATGTAIGAFF	TGTGCCGGCAGCCAAGCGACAGGGACAGCCATAGGAGCTTTCTTT	TRBD1	once	TRBV14	TRBJ1-1	15
CASSLGTSGSYETQYF	TGCGCCAGCAGCTTGGGGACTAGCGGGAGTTATGAGACCCAGTACTTC	TRBD2	-	TRBV5-1	TRBJ2-5	16
CASSLETGYGNTIYF	TGTGCCAGCAGCTTAGAAACCGGGTATGGAAACACCATATATTTT	-	few	TRBV7-9	TRBJ1-3	15
CATSRENGGIGEQYF	TGTGCCACCAGCAGAGAAAACGGGGGTATAGGGGAGCAGTACTTC	-	-	TRBV15	TRBJ2-7	15
CSVTMYNEQFF	TGCAGCGTAACAATGTACAATGAGCAGTTCTTC	-	-	TRBV29-1	TRBJ2-1	11
CASSFTGTSRTDTQYF	TGTGCCAGCAGCTTTACCGGGACTAGCCGTACAGATACGCAGTATTTT	TRBD2	-	TRBV7-2	TRBJ2-3	16
CSAISGSGVRTQYF	TGCAGTGCTATAAGCGGGAGCGGGGTAAGGACCCAGTACTTC	TRBD2	-	TRBV20-1	TRBJ2-5	14
CSAQRGWDTEAFF	TGCAGTGCCCAAAGGGGTTGGGACACTGAAGCTTTCTTT	-	few	TRBV20-1	TRBJ1-1	13
CASSPPTGASTNVLTF	TGTGCCAGCAGCCCCCCAACGGGGGCATCGACCAACGTCCTGACTTTC	-	-	TRBV7-2	TRBJ2-6	16
CASSEVGVRYEQYF	TGTGCCAGCAGTGAAGTCGGGGTACGCTACGAGCAGTACTTC	-	-	TRBV6-1	TRBJ2-7	14
CASRRDREQYF	TGTGCCAGCAGAAGGGACAGGGAGCAGTACTTC	TRBD1	-	TRBV6-6	TRBJ2-7	11
CASSGAGGDTDTQYF	TGTGCCAGCAGCGGAGCGGGAGGTGACACAGATACGCAGTATTTT	TRBD2	-	TRBV5-6	TRBJ2-3	15
CASSSGLAGEFSYNEQFF	TGTGCCAGCAGCTCGGGACTAGCGGGCGAATTCTCCTACAATGAGCAGTTCTTC	TRBD2	-	TRBV11-2	TRBJ2-1	18
CASSLAGARTGELFF	TGCGCCAGCAGCTTGGCCGGGGCCAGGACCGGGGAGCTGTTTTTT	-	many	TRBV5-1	TRBJ2-2	15
CASSNTSGRARANNEQFF	TGTGCCAGCAGCAATACTAGCGGGAGGGCCCGGGCCAACAATGAGCAGTTCTTC	-	-	TRBV21-1	TRBJ2-1	18
CASGQGRYEQYF	TGTGCCAGCGGACAGGGGAGGTACGAGCAGTACTTC	TRBD1	-	TRBV9	TRBJ2-7	12
CSAREGSGNQETQYF	TGCAGTGCTAGAGAGGGTAGCGGGAACCAAGAGACCCAGTACTTC	TRBD2	-	TRBV20-1	TRBJ2-5	15
CASSQATSGSYEQYF	TGTGCCAGCAGCCAAGCTACTAGCGGCTCCTACGAGCAGTACTTC	TRBD2	-	TRBV3-1	TRBJ2-7	15
CASSGTSSGANVLTF	TGTGCCAGCAGTGGGACTAGCTCTGGGGCCAACGTCCTGACTTTC	TRBD2	few	TRBV28	TRBJ2-6	15
CASSYTTGADIQYF	TGTGCCAGCAGTTACACGACAGGGGCGGACATTCAGTACTTC	TRBD1	once	TRBV6-5	TRBJ2-4	14
CASSTPLEGTTNTEAFF	TGTGCCAGCTCGACTCCTTTGGAGGGGACGACGAACACTGAAGCTTTCTTT	-	-	TRBV28	TRBJ1-1	17
CASSQDHGTTAYEQYF	TGCGCCAGCAGCCAAGATCATGGGACTACCGCCTACGAGCAGTACTTC	TRBD2	-	TRBV4-3	TRBJ2-7	16
CASSEEEGETQYF	TGTGCCAGCAGTGAAGAGGAGGGAGAGACCCAGTACTTC	-	few	TRBV2	TRBJ2-5	13
CASSQDSLGNTEAFF	TGTGCCAGCAGCCAGGACAGTTTGGGGAACACTGAAGCTTTCTTT	-	-	TRBV28	TRBJ1-1	15
CASSFRAGEGADTQYF	TGTGCCAGCAGTTTTCGAGCAGGGGAAGGGGCAGATACGCAGTATTTT	-	-	TRBV28	TRBJ2-3	16
CASSLDGSQGVKLFF	TGCGCCAGCAGCTTGGACGGCTCACAGGGGGTAAAACTGTTTTTT	TRBD1	-	TRBV5-1	TRBJ1-4	15
CASSLGEGQGSNEQYF	TGCGCCAGCAGCTTGGGGGAGGGACAGGGGAGCAACGAGCAGTACTTC	TRBD1	-	TRBV5-1	TRBJ2-7	16
CASSRAYGTDTQYF	TGTGCCAGCAGTCGGGCCTATGGGACAGATACGCAGTATTTT	-	few	TRBV9	TRBJ2-3	14
CSARYSDFGEQYF	TGCAGTGCTAGATACAGCGATTTTGGCGAGCAGTACTTC	-	few	TRBV20-1	TRBJ2-7	13
CASSHGTSGRTSETQYF	TGTGCCAGCAGTCATGGGACTAGCGGGAGAACGAGCGAGACCCAGTACTTC	TRBD2	many	TRBV28	TRBJ2-5	17
CSASSTSLETQYF	TGCAGTGCTAGCTCTACTAGCCTAGAGACCCAGTACTTC	-	many	TRBV20-1	TRBJ2-5	13
CASSVIASGKNIQYF	TGTGCCAGCAGTGTTATAGCTAGCGGCAAAAACATTCAGTACTTC	TRBD2	few	TRBV2	TRBJ2-4	15
CASSRFKDNEQFF	TGCGCCAGCAGCCGGTTTAAAGACAATGAGCAGTTCTTC	-	-	TRBV5-1	TRBJ2-1	13
CASSYRTFSSYEQYF	TGTGCCAGCAGTTACCGGACTTTTAGCTCCTACGAGCAGTACTTC	-	few	TRBV6-5	TRBJ2-7	15
CASSLVGLAGGNEQFF	TGCGCCAGCAGCTTGGTCGGGCTAGCGGGAGGCAATGAGCAGTTCTTC	TRBD2	-	TRBV5-1	TRBJ2-1	16
CSAPDRVEWHTEAFF	TGCAGTGCTCCAGACAGGGTCGAATGGCACACTGAAGCTTTCTTT	TRBD1	once	TRBV20-1	TRBJ1-1	15
CASSTGTRNTGELFF	TGCGCCAGCAGCACCGGGACGAGGAACACCGGGGAGCTGTTTTTT	-	few	TRBV5-1	TRBJ2-2	15
CASSFEGSYEQYF	TGCGCCAGCAGCTTTGAGGGTTCCTACGAGCAGTACTTC	-	few	TRBV5-1	TRBJ2-7	13